These 5 T cell receptor beta chains were sequenced from one sample in a study of breast tumors, draining lymph nodes, adjacent tissues. TCRdb used MiXCR to reprocess the multiplex PCR reads, holding one entry per CDR3 protein. The sample lists roughly 110,000 distinct CDR3 sequences; under 40% were seen once. Samples came from axillary lymph nodes draining the breast cancer. Sequencing was performed on axillary lymph node tissue. The receptors derive from a female donor with breast cancer. Some clones in this sample may be carry-over from other donors' samples.

This clonotype was seen ten or more times. This sequence joins TRBV5-1 and TRBJ2-7; 7 positions agree with TRBD1. The germline gives CDR1 SGHRS, CDR2 YFSETQ. The trim removed 0 bases at V and 4 bases at J, leaving 19 bases unmatched. The CDR3 is 19 amino acids. The CDR3 spells CASSLESGTALSDGYEQYF. The CDR3 DNA is TGCGCCAGCAGCTTGGAGTCCGGGACAGCCTTGTCCGATGGGTACGAGCAGTACTTC. Drawing the rest from reference TRBV5-1 and TRBJ2-7, the complete variable domain is KAGVTQTPRYLIKTRGQQVTLSCSPISGHRSVSWYQQTPGQGLQFLFEYFSETQRNKGNFPGRFSGRQFSNSRSEMNVSTLELGDSALYLCASSLESGTALSDGYEQYFGPGTRLTVT.

The V and J genes are TRBV6-6 and TRBJ2-3, with D unresolved. V was cut by 0 bases and J by 11 bases, with 9 bases left in between. Germline V gene data show CDR1 as MNHNY and CDR2 as SVGAGI (reference sequence). This CDR3 comprises 12 residues. CDR3 protein: CASSYSPNEQYF. The DNA of the CDR3 is TGTGCCAGCAGTTACTCCCCCAATGAGCAGTATTTT.

This clonotype was recorded many times. It may be a read error: a sequence one base away is much more abundant. The chain recombines TRBV7-9 with TRBJ1-6; D not certain. This CDR3 has 18 residues. Germline V gene data show CDR1 as SEHNR and CDR2 as FQNEAQ (reference sequence). For the CDR3, the DNA is TGTGCCAGCAGCTTAGGCCAGAGGGCAGCCTCCTATAATCCACCCCTCCACTTT. This encodes CASSLGQRAASYNPPLHF. The entire variable domain, with the rest obtained from reference TRBV7-9 and TRBJ1-6, is as follows: DTGVSQNPRHKITKRGQNVTFRCDPISEHNRLYWYRQTLGQGPEFLTYFQNEAQLEKSRLLSDRFSAERPKGSFSTLEIQRTEQGDSAMYLCASSLGQRAASYNPPLHFGNGTRLTVT.

This clonotype was detected a few times. V usage is TRBV25-1 and J usage is TRBJ1-1, with D possibly matching TRBD1 (6 bases). Germline lookup yields CDR1 MGHDK and CDR2 SYGVNS. The V end was cut by 8 bases, the J end by 7 bases, with 20 bases between. This CDR3 has 14 residues. CDR3 sequence (DNA): TGTGCCAGCGCGAAGTCCGGGGGGGCTGATGAAGCTTTCTTT. Protein: CASAKSGGADEAFF.

There are many counts of this clonotype. J is TRBJ2-7 and V is TRBV11-2; 8 nucleotides line up with TRBD1. The germline gives CDR1 SGHAT, CDR2 FQNNGV. After removal of 5 bases from V and 6 bases from J, the junction contained 6 bases not matched to a gene. The length of the CDR3 is 13 residues. The CDR3 DNA is TGTGCCAGCAGCAGACAGGGGAGAGGCGAGCAGTACTTC. The encoded protein is CASSRQGRGEQYF.